Below are 7 T cell receptor beta chains sequenced from a single sample in a study of T cell repertoires in cytomegalovirus infection. From the reads, TCRdb called clonotypes with MiXCR, one entry per CDR3 protein. The data hold more than 150,000 distinct CDR3 sequences, with 28% observed a single time. Specimen: PBMCs. All receptors derive from a human donor in good health (CMV status not recorded). Some clones in this sample may be carry-over from other donors' samples.

This clonotype was seen a handful of times. The genes are TRBV5-1 and TRBJ1-1; TRBD1 is a possible D gene (5 bases). The CDR3 covers 18 residues. With 3 bases removed from V and 6 bases from J, the gap between germline ends came to 27 bases. Germline CDR1 reads SGHRS; CDR2 reads YFSETQ. The CDR3 coding sequence is TGCGCCAGCAGCTCTGAGAGAGAATTAAGACGGGGGTTTGCTGAAGCTTTCTTT. Translating it yields CASSSERELRRGFAEAFF.

V and J are TRBV6-2 or TRBV6-3 and TRBJ1-2; D unresolved. The V gene lost 4 bases and the J gene lost 1 base, with 7 bases spanning the gap. The length of the CDR3 is 13 residues. Germline CDR1 reads MNHEY; CDR2 reads SVGEGT. The CDR3 region is CASSSNSNYGYTF. The CDR3 nucleotides are TGTGCCAGCAGTTCGAACAGTAACTATGGCTACACCTTC.

This chain links TRBV7-9 with TRBJ2-5, with D perhaps matching TRBD2 (7 bases). V was clipped by 6 bases and J by 1 base, with 12 bases between them. Germline-derived CDR1 and CDR2 are SEHNR and FQNEAQ (reference sequence). The CDR3 contains 14 residues. CDR3 residues: CASRKGGPQETQYF. DNA for the CDR3: TGTGCCAGCAGAAAGGGGGGGCCCCAAGAGACCCAGTACTTC.

The gene calls are TRBV9 and TRBJ2-3; 8 bases match TRBD2. Trimming took 0 bases from V and 4 from J; bases not matched to a gene: 10. From germline, CDR1 is SGDLS and CDR2 YYNGEE. The CDR3 consists of 17 residues. CDR3 coding DNA: TGTGCCAGCAGCGTAGATCACGGGAGGGACGTCCCAGATACGCAGTATTTT. Translating gives CASSVDHGRDVPDTQYF.

This clonotype was seen a handful of times. The chain joins TRBV2 to TRBJ2-5; TRBD2 matches 7 bases. The J segment lost 5 bases and the V segment lost 1 base, leaving 7 bases of the junction unmatched. The CDR3 sequence is 15 residues long. Germline V CDR1 and CDR2: SNHLY, FYNNEI. The chain's CDR3 is CASSEGGLSPETQYF. As DNA, the CDR3 is TGTGCCAGCAGTGAAGGGGGACTATCACCTGAGACCCAGTACTTC.

For the CDR3, the DNA is TGTGCCAGCAGCGGGGCGCTTCCAGAGACCCAGTACTTC. Amino acids: CASSGALPETQYF. The chain carries TRBV5-6 and TRBJ2-5; tentatively, D is TRBD1 (5 bases). Per the germline V gene, CDR1 is SGHDT and CDR2 is YYEEEE. Trimming took off 4 bases at V and 4 bases at J, with 11 bases between the two ends. CDR3 length: 13 residues.

This clonotype was observed many times. The CDR3 DNA sequence: TGTGCCAGCAGCTTAGTCGTAGGGGCTACGGAGACCCAGTACTTC. Its translation: CASSLVVGATETQYF. The gene calls are TRBV7-2 and TRBJ2-5, with D perhaps matching TRBD1 (5 bases). Trimming pared 1 base from V and 5 bases from J, leaving 14 bases between. Per the germline V gene, CDR1 is SGHTA and CDR2 is FQGNSA. The CDR3 spans 15 residues. Filled out from reference TRBV7-2 and TRBJ2-5, the complete variable domain reads GAGVSQSPSNKVTEKGKDVELRCDPISGHTALYWYRQSLGQGLEFLIYFQGNSAPDKSGLPSDRFSAERTGGSVSTLTIQRTQQEDSAVYLCASSLVVGATETQYFGPGTRLLVL.